The 17 T cell receptor beta chains below were found in one sample sequenced in a study of blood T cell repertoires in COVID-19. Profiled with immunoSEQ multiplex PCR; TCRdb holds only in-frame clones, not every one. The sample has under 200,000 clones, approximately 80% seen once; the top ten hold about 10%. The sample taken for sequencing was peripheral blood. Receptors were obtained from a woman older than 75 with active or convalescent COVID-19.

V and J are TRBV5-1 and TRBJ2-7; TRBD1 matches at 7 bases. The V segment lost 4 bases and the J segment 1 base; nucleotides outside the gene matches: 11. Germline V gene sequence: CDR1 SGHRS, CDR2 YFSETQ. This CDR3 region has 16 residues. CDR3 bases: TGCGCCAGCAGCATAGAAGCCGGGACAGTATCCTACGAGCAGTACTTC. Protein: CASSIEAGTVSYEQYF. Full variable domain (missing parts from reference TRBV5-1 and TRBJ2-7): KAGVTQTPRYLIKTRGQQVTLSCSPISGHRSVSWYQQTPGQGLQFLFEYFSETQRNKGNFPGRFSGRQFSNSRSEMNVSTLELGDSALYLCASSIEAGTVSYEQYFGPGTRLTVT.

The chain employs TRBV6-5 and TRBJ2-7; 8 bases are shared with TRBD1. V lost 2 bases to trimming and J lost 6 bases; unmatched junction nucleotides: 9. Germline lookup yields CDR1 MNHEY and CDR2 SVGAGI. The CDR3 sequence is 15 residues long. The DNA for the CDR3 is TGTGCCAGCAGTTACGGTGGGCAGGGGGCGGCCGAGCAGTACTTC. Translation gives CASSYGGQGAAEQYF.

The V call is TRBV15, the J call TRBJ1-2; TRBD1 is a possible D gene (6 bases). Per germline, CDR1 LNHNV and CDR2 YYDKDF (reference sequence). Trimming removed 0 bases at V and 8 bases at J, with 10 bases between. There are 13 residues in the CDR3. This CDR3 is CATSRDQGQGYTF. CDR3 nucleotide sequence: TGTGCCACCAGCAGAGACCAGGGACAAGGCTACACCTTC.

This clone showed up just a few times. This chain connects TRBV5-1 to TRBJ1-2; perhaps TRBD1 as D (5 bases). The ends were cut back, 1 base at V and 8 bases at J, with 9 bases in the middle. This CDR3 comprises 12 residues. Germline-derived CDR1 and CDR2 are SGHRS and YFSETQ. The CDR3 bases are TGCGCCAGCAGCTTGAAGGGGTTCGGCTACACCTTC. This gives the protein CASSLKGFGYTF.

Here the CDR3 reads CASTRKEGARGYTF. For the CDR3, the DNA is TGTGCCAGCACCCGGAAGGAGGGGGCGCGCGGCTACACCTTC. This chain links TRBV11-2 with TRBJ1-2; 7 bases agree with TRBD1. This CDR3 spans 14 amino acids. The germline gives CDR1 SGHAT, CDR2 FQNNGV. The V segment lost 7 bases and the J segment 8 bases; nucleotides outside the gene matches: 13.

The chain is built from TRBV9 and TRBJ1-2; tentative D call: TRBD1 (5 bases). This CDR3 is built from 12 residues. Trimming cost V 5 bases and J 2 bases, with 7 bases left between them. The germline V gene encodes CDR1 SGDLS and CDR2 YYNGEE. The CDR3, as DNA: TGTGCCAGCAGACAGGAGAACTATGGCTACACCTTC. Its protein is CASRQENYGYTF.

The chain recombines TRBV16 with TRBJ1-1, with TRBD1 matching 8 bases. Germline V gives CDR1 KGHSY, CDR2 FQNENV. The CDR3 is 14 amino acids. V was pared by 4 bases and J by 4 bases, with 5 bases of the junction left unmatched. The CDR3 region has the DNA TGTGCCAGCAGCCCTGCCGGACAGGGCACTGAAGCTTTCTTT. It codes for CASSPAGQGTEAFF.

In the case of this clone: Its ends do not fully match the called genes, so a read error is possible. The chain has TRBV6-5 and TRBJ2-1; TRBD2 matches at 8 bases. CDR1 MNHEY and CDR2 SVGAGI come from the germline V gene. This CDR3 region has 12 residues. The CDR3, as DNA: TGTGCCAGCAGGACCGGGACTAGGGATTGGGTCTTC. It translates to CASRTGTRDWVF.

The CDR3 loop is CASSSPVRENIQYF. In nucleotides, the CDR3 is TGTGCCAGCAGCTCCCCGGTTCGGGAAAACATTCAGTACTTC. The chain combines TRBV11-3 with TRBJ2-4, with unresolved D. The CDR3 is made up of 14 amino acids. The V end was cut by 4 bases, the J end by 5 bases, with 12 bases between. CDR1 is SGHNT, CDR2 YENEEA, per germline. Based on the CDR3 plus reference TRBV11-3 and TRBJ2-4, the full variable domain is EAGVVQSPRYKIIEKKQPVAFWCNPISGHNTLYWYLQNLGQGPELLIRYENEEAVDDSQLPKDRFSAERLKGVDSTLKIQPAELGDSAVYLCASSSPVRENIQYFGAGTRLSVL.

The gene calls are TRBV4-3 and TRBJ1-2, with 7 bases fitting TRBD1. This CDR3 comprises 15 residues. V gave up 3 bases and J gave up 4 bases; unmatched junction bases: 8. Germline assignment: CDR1 LGHNA and CDR2 YSLEER. The CDR3 reads CASSQGRDSPYGYTF. The CDR3 DNA reads as TGCGCCAGCAGCCAGGGCCGGGACAGTCCCTATGGCTACACCTTC.

The V gene is TRBV19, the J gene TRBJ1-3; 8 bases are shared with TRBD1. V lost 4 bases and J lost 3; bases outside the gene matches: 2. CDR3 size: 14 residues. Germline CDR1 and CDR2: LNHDA and SQIVND (reference sequence). CDR3 in amino acids: CASSTGGLGNTIYF. CDR3 sequence (DNA): TGTGCCAGTAGTACAGGGGGCCTTGGAAACACCATATATTTT.

The chain carries TRBV19 and TRBJ1-1, with TRBD1 matching 10 bases. The V gene end was trimmed by 9 bases and the J gene end by 5 bases; junction bases not matched to a gene: 9. This CDR3 has 14 residues. Germline CDR1 is LNHDA and CDR2 is SQIVND (reference sequence). The CDR3 reads CASQRGQGRTEAFF. CDR3 DNA: TGTGCCAGCCAAAGGGGACAGGGGCGAACTGAAGCTTTCTTT.

The chain links TRBV6-1 to TRBJ1-2, with D hard to call. The germline V gene encodes CDR1 MNHNS and CDR2 SASEGT. Trimming removed 0 bases from V and 8 bases from J, with 13 bases in between. CDR3 length: 14 amino acids. In nucleotides, the CDR3 is TGTGCCAGCAGTGAAGCCGGCCAGGCCGAAGGCTACACCTTC. This gives the protein CASSEAGQAEGYTF.

There are a few counts of this clone. The chain employs TRBV7-9 and TRBJ1-4; TRBD1 agrees at 7 bases. Trimming took 1 base from V and 4 from J; bases not matched to a gene: 3. The length of the CDR3 is 15 residues. Germline lookup yields CDR1 SEHNR and CDR2 FQNEAQ (reference sequence). CDR3 loop: CASSLGDSLNEKLFF. The CDR3 bases are TGTGCCAGCAGCTTAGGGGACAGCCTTAATGAAAAACTGTTTTTT.

The chain carries TRBV30 and TRBJ2-3; possible D gene TRBD1, 6 bases. V lost 2 bases and J lost 5, with 8 bases in between. Germline assignment: CDR1 GTSNPN and CDR2 SVGIG (reference sequence). The CDR3 consists of 12 residues. The CDR3 DNA follows: TGTGCCTGGAGTATAGGGGGAGATACGCAGTATTTT. Translated, it gives CAWSIGGDTQYF.

The gene calls are TRBV29-1 and TRBJ2-1; possibly TRBD1 for D (6 bases). Germline assignment: CDR1 SQVTM and CDR2 ANQGSEA. The CDR3 is 18 amino acids. V lost 7 bases and J 3 bases, leaving 28 bases between the germline ends. CDR3 region: CSALALRGFTDIYNEQFF. In DNA, the CDR3 is TGCAGCGCGTTGGCCCTAAGGGGGTTTACAGACATCTACAATGAGCAGTTCTTC.

The rearrangement joins TRBV18 to TRBJ1-4; 7 nucleotides agree with TRBD1. This CDR3 comprises 18 residues. V gave up 1 base and J gave up 5 bases; unmatched junction bases: 13. The germline V gene has CDR1 KGHSH and CDR2 LQKENI. The CDR3 loop reads CASSPQFVRGQSNEKLFF. The CDR3, as DNA: TGTGCCAGCTCACCACAGTTCGTACGGGGACAGAGCAATGAAAAACTGTTTTTT.